The 20 T cell receptor beta chains below were found in one sample sequenced in a study of beta chain features in type 1 diabetes. The whole isolated RNA underwent reverse transcription, so sequencing captured expressed TCRB transcripts. Produced via immunoSEQ multiplex PCR; TCRdb's table is partial and in-frame only. This sample has a few hundred thousand clones, with roughly 15% found just once. Sequencing used central memory CD4+ T cells from blood. The receptors were gathered from a man aged 25 to 45 in good health.

The rearrangement joins TRBV5-8 to TRBJ2-1; no definite D call. The CDR3 is 11 residues long. V lost 2 bases and J 8 bases, leaving 5 bases between the germline ends. The germline V gene has CDR1 SGHTS and CDR2 YDEGEE. CDR3 coding DNA: TGTGCCAGCAGCTTAACAGATGAGCAGTTCTTC. It encodes CASSLTDEQFF.

The rearrangement joins TRBV6-6 to TRBJ2-7; the match to TRBD2 covers 7 bases. Germline values: CDR1 MNHNY, CDR2 SVGAGI (reference sequence). The CDR3 sequence is 13 residues long. Trimming took 8 bases from V and 7 from J; bases not matched to a gene: 11. The CDR3 nucleotides read TGTGCCAGCTCCCCCCGGGGGGATAGTGAGCAGTACGTC. Residues: CASSPRGDSEQYV.

The rearrangement joins TRBV11-3 to TRBJ2-5, with 9 bases that match TRBD2. Trimming at V came to 5 bases and at J to 2 bases, leaving 3 bases not matched to a gene. The CDR3 sequence is 14 residues long. Germline assignment: CDR1 SGHNT and CDR2 YENEEA. For the CDR3, the DNA is TGTGCCAGCAGCCTTAGCGGGAGACAAGAGACCCAGTACTTC. The encoded protein is CASSLSGRQETQYF.

This chain connects TRBV11-2 to TRBJ2-1; a weak D match, TRBD2 (6 bases). CDR1 is SGHAT, CDR2 FQNNGV, per germline. The V end lost 5 bases, the J end lost 3 bases, and 14 bases lay between the germline ends. This CDR3 is built from 15 residues. CDR3 DNA: TGTGCCAGCAGCACGGGACTTAGGAGCTACAATGAGCAGTTCTTC. Translating gives CASSTGLRSYNEQFF.

The rearrangement links TRBV19 to TRBJ1-6, with D uncertain. Per the germline V gene, CDR1 is LNHDA and CDR2 is SQIVND (reference sequence). The V end lost 5 bases, the J end lost 9 bases, and 17 bases lay between the germline ends. CDR3 length equals 15 residues. CDR3 in DNA: TGTGCCAGTAGTGGCCGGGCCAACGGTTTTTCACCCCTCCACTTT. Translating it yields CASSGRANGFSPLHF.

The chain uses TRBV7-6 and TRBJ2-5; D gene uncertain. CDR3 length: 13 residues. Germline CDR1 is SGHVS and CDR2 is FNYEAQ. Trimming stripped 2 bases from V and 4 bases from J, with 8 bases between. CDR3: CASSLLAPETQYF. Written as DNA, the CDR3 is TGTGCCAGCAGCTTATTAGCCCCAGAGACCCAGTACTTC.

The chain employs TRBV11-3 and TRBJ1-3, with TRBD1 matching over 8 bases. The CDR3 loop spans 17 amino acids. Trimming removed 4 bases from V and 0 bases from J; junction bases left unmatched: 8. Per germline, CDR1 SGHNT and CDR2 YENEEA. The CDR3, as DNA: TGTGCCAGCAGCTCCGACAGGGGCCCGAACTCTGGAAACACCATATATTTT. This gives the protein CASSSDRGPNSGNTIYF.

The CDR3 coding sequence is TGTGCCAGCCGAGAGGACAGGGGGAATGAAAAACTGTTTTTT. Its translation is CASREDRGNEKLFF. J is TRBJ1-4 and V is TRBV6-5; 10 nucleotides align to TRBD1. This CDR3 spans 14 amino acids. CDR1 and CDR2 (germline): MNHEY, SVGAGI. With 8 bases clipped from V and 5 bases from J, the junction kept 5 bases outside the gene matches.

There are a few counts of this clone. The chain links TRBV29-1 to TRBJ1-4, with TRBD1 as a possible D gene (5 bases). The CDR3 covers 14 residues. The germline gives CDR1 SQVTM, CDR2 ANQGSEA. Trimming stripped 7 bases from V and 4 bases from J, with 16 bases between. CDR3 sequence (DNA): TGCAGCGGGAAAATTGACAGCAATAATGAAAAACTGTTTTTT. It specifies CSGKIDSNNEKLFF.

This clone has just a few counts. Other DNA sequences of this sample code for an identical CDR3. J is TRBJ1-4 and V is TRBV2; possible D gene TRBD1, 5 bases. Germline V gene sequence: CDR1 SNHLY, CDR2 FYNNEI. Trimming took 1 base from V and 2 from J, leaving 8 bases between them. There are 15 residues in the CDR3. The chain's CDR3 is CASSEGGRTNEKLFF. The CDR3 region has the DNA TGTGCCAGCAGTGAAGGGGGCCGGACTAATGAAAAACTGTTTTTT.

The table lists this clone with a few counts. CDR3 region: CASSAEPAGGYTF. CDR3 in DNA: TGTGCCAGCAGTGCCGAACCTGCGGGGGGCTACACCTTC. The chain carries TRBV6-4 and TRBJ1-2, with D unresolved. The CDR3 extends over 13 amino acids. In germline, CDR1 is MRHNA, CDR2 SNTAGT. The V and J ends lost 4 bases and 8 bases respectively, with 14 bases between them.

This clone appeared a few times. The chain has TRBV7-9 and TRBJ2-2; D gene unclear. The CDR3 is 12 residues long. Trimming took off 3 bases at V and 5 bases at J, with 4 bases between the two ends. The germline CDR1 and CDR2 sequences are SEHNR and FQNEAQ (reference sequence). DNA for the CDR3: TGTGCCAGCAGCTTCTCTACCGGGGAGCTGTTTTTT. Translated: CASSFSTGELFF.

This clone was observed a handful of times. The chain couples TRBV6-5 to TRBJ2-7; D is tentatively TRBD1 or TRBD2 (5 bases each). This CDR3 has 14 residues. The V end was cut by 6 bases, the J end by 8 bases, with 20 bases between. Per germline, CDR1 MNHEY and CDR2 SVGAGI. In DNA, the CDR3 is TGTGCCAGCAGGCCCGACAGTGGAGGCAGGAAGCAGTACTTC. Translation: CASRPDSGGRKQYF.

The CDR3 DNA is TGCGCCAGCAGCCCACCTACTAGCGGGAGGGCCTTTGGGGCCAACGTCCTGACTTTC. This encodes CASSPPTSGRAFGANVLTF. This sequence joins TRBV4-1 and TRBJ2-6; 13 bases map to TRBD2. Germline V gene lookup returns CDR1 MGHRA and CDR2 YSYEKL. The CDR3 is 19 amino acids. After removal of 4 bases from V and 3 bases from J, the junction contained 9 bases not matched to a gene.

By share, this clone counts as medium-sized. The chain is built from TRBV7-9 and TRBJ1-2; D is uncertain. V lost 0 bases and J lost 8, with 13 bases in between. The CDR3 has 14 residues. The germline CDR1 and CDR2 sequences are SEHNR and FQNEAQ (reference sequence). In nucleotides, the CDR3 is TGTGCCAGCAGCTTAGCCCCAGGTCTCGGAGGCTACACCTTC. Residues: CASSLAPGLGGYTF.

The chain links TRBV5-1 to TRBJ2-1; D ambiguous. The germline V and J ends were trimmed by 2 bases and 5 bases, with 8 bases remaining between them. This CDR3 has 13 residues. The germline V gene encodes CDR1 SGHRS and CDR2 YFSETQ. CDR3 in amino acids: CASSFSTHNEQFF. CDR3 DNA: TGCGCCAGCAGCTTCAGTACCCACAATGAGCAGTTCTTC.

This clone was found a few times. This chain joins TRBV11-3 and TRBJ1-3; tentative D call: TRBD1 (5 bases). Germline V lookup: CDR1 SGHNT, CDR2 YENEEA. This CDR3 comprises 15 residues. Trimming left V 2 bases short and J 3 bases short, with 11 bases between. The CDR3 sequence is CASSLSGTSGNTIYF. For the CDR3, the DNA is TGTGCCAGCAGCTTATCGGGGACCAGTGGAAACACCATATATTTT. The full variable domain, rest sourced from reference TRBV11-3 and TRBJ1-3, is EAGVVQSPRYKIIEKKQPVAFWCNPISGHNTLYWYLQNLGQGPELLIRYENEEAVDDSQLPKDRFSAERLKGVDSTLKIQPAELGDSAVYLCASSLSGTSGNTIYFGEGSWLTVV.

This clone occurred a few times. The chain carries TRBV27 and TRBJ2-5, with 13 bases lining up with TRBD2. V was clipped by 4 bases and J by 5 bases; unmatched bases: 4. This CDR3 comprises 15 residues. Germline CDR1 is MNHEY and CDR2 is SMNVEV (reference sequence). The CDR3 is CASSSLGLAGETQYF. CDR3 in DNA: TGTGCCAGCAGTTCCCTGGGACTAGCGGGGGAGACCCAGTACTTC.

The genes are TRBV1 and TRBJ1-2. TRBV1 is deemed a pseudogene. This CDR3 region has 13 residues. CDR3 in DNA: TGCACCAGCAGCCCCTCCCGGTACTATGGCTACACCTTC. Amino acid sequence: CTSSPSRYYGYTF.

This chain connects TRBV7-2 to TRBJ2-5; unclear D gene. The CDR3 length is 16 residues. V was shortened by 1 base and J by 7 bases, with 19 bases between the two germline ends. CDR1 is SGHTA and CDR2 is FQGNSA in the germline V gene. This CDR3 is CASSLEGLPPAATQYF. DNA of the CDR3: TGTGCCAGCAGCTTAGAAGGTCTCCCCCCTGCAGCGACCCAGTACTTC. The entire variable domain, with the rest obtained from reference TRBV7-2 and TRBJ2-5, is as follows: GAGVSQSPSNKVTEKGKDVELRCDPISGHTALYWYRQSLGQGLEFLIYFQGNSAPDKSGLPSDRFSAERTGGSVSTLTIQRTQQEDSAVYLCASSLEGLPPAATQYFGPGTRLLVL.